This entry lists 11 T cell receptor beta chains sequenced from one sample in a study of OX40 agonist ivuxolimab in advanced cancers. Clones were read by immunoSEQ multiplex PCR, and TCRdb kept only the in-frame ones, dropping some. The top ten clones hold 1.9% of a sample with about 48,000 clones, approximately 86% of them seen once. The sequencing used CD4+ or CD8+ T cells sorted from blood, collected in a trial of the OX40 agonist ivuxolimab. Every receptor here comes from an adult with an advanced solid tumor such as melanoma, head and neck, liver or kidney cancer.

The gene calls are TRBV7-2 and TRBJ2-1; 9 bases line up with TRBD2. Per the germline V gene, CDR1 is SGHTA and CDR2 is FQGNSA. The V gene end was trimmed by 0 bases and the J gene end by 0 bases; junction bases not matched to a gene: 9. The CDR3 runs to 19 residues. For the CDR3, the DNA is TGTGCCAGCAGCTTAGCGCGGTTAGCGGGGGACAGCTCCTACAATGAGCAGTTCTTC. It codes for CASSLARLAGDSSYNEQFF. The full variable domain, rest sourced from reference TRBV7-2 and TRBJ2-1, is GAGVSQSPSNKVTEKGKDVELRCDPISGHTALYWYRQSLGQGLEFLIYFQGNSAPDKSGLPSDRFSAERTGGSVSTLTIQRTQQEDSAVYLCASSLARLAGDSSYNEQFFGPGTRLTVL.

The chain links TRBV6-1 to TRBJ1-4; D possibly corresponds to TRBD1 (5 bases). V was cut by 7 bases and J by 7 bases, with 19 bases left in between. The germline gives CDR1 MNHNS, CDR2 SASEGT. The CDR3 sequence is 15 residues long. The chain's CDR3 is CASTPRGQGSEKLFF. CDR3 bases: TGTGCCAGCACACCACGGGGCCAAGGAAGTGAAAAACTGTTTTTT.

The chain couples TRBV2 to TRBJ1-6; a possible D gene is TRBD1 (6 bases). CDR1 is SNHLY and CDR2 is FYNNEI in the germline V gene. This CDR3 spans 14 amino acids. Trimming removed 6 bases from V and 10 bases from J, with 16 bases in between. CDR3 sequence (DNA): TGTGCCAGCAGAACTACAGGGCCTATCTCACCCCTCCACTTT. Protein product: CASRTTGPISPLHF.

This chain joins TRBV7-3 and TRBJ2-2; D tentatively reads TRBD1 or TRBD2 (5 bases each). The CDR3 runs 16 residues. V lost 2 bases, J lost 1 base, and 11 bases lay in between. Looked up from germline, CDR1 is SGHTA and CDR2 is FQGTGA. The CDR3 spells CASSLSGTLNTGELFF. The CDR3 DNA is TGTGCCAGCAGCTTATCCGGGACCTTGAACACCGGGGAGCTGTTTTTT.

This sequence joins TRBV4-1 and TRBJ1-1, with TRBD1 as a possible D gene (5 bases). The V gene lost 4 bases and the J gene lost 3 bases, with 12 bases spanning the gap. Germline CDR1 is MGHRA and CDR2 is YSYEKL. The CDR3 consists of 14 residues. The CDR3 sequence is CASSPAPRDTEAFF. The CDR3 DNA sequence: TGCGCCAGCAGCCCAGCCCCCAGGGACACTGAAGCTTTCTTT.

The chain employs TRBV27 and TRBJ1-2; maybe TRBD1 (5 bases). The length of the CDR3 is 14 residues. The V end lost 1 base, the J end lost 9 bases, and 15 bases lay between the germline ends. Germline V CDR1 and CDR2: MNHEY, SMNVEV (reference sequence). The CDR3 region is CASSLFRGSVRYTF. The DNA for the CDR3 is TGTGCCAGCAGTTTATTTCGGGGCTCGGTACGCTACACCTTC.

DNA of the CDR3: TGTGCCAGTAGTGCGCCCCGGATTTCTAAGACCCAGTACTTC. Protein sequence: CASSAPRISKTQYF. The chain joins TRBV19 to TRBJ2-5; no firm D call. Germline values: CDR1 LNHDA, CDR2 SQIVND (reference sequence). This CDR3 is built from 14 residues. V lost 5 bases to trimming and J lost 6 bases, with 16 bases between them.

A word on this clone: At one boundary the junction diverges from the germline segment, which might be a read error. The CDR3 nucleotides read TGTGCCAGCTCCGGGACTAGCGGTTACAATGAGCAGCTCTTC. Translating gives CASSGTSGYNEQLF. The rearrangement joins TRBV6-1 to TRBJ2-1; 11 nucleotides match TRBD2. CDR1 and CDR2 from the germline V gene are MNHNS and SASEGT. CDR3 length equals 14 residues.

V usage is TRBV5-1 and J usage is TRBJ2-7, with 8 positions matching TRBD1. Germline V lookup: CDR1 SGHRS, CDR2 YFSETQ. The J segment lost 3 bases and the V segment lost 0 bases, leaving 14 bases of the junction unmatched. The CDR3 length is 18 residues. This CDR3 is CASSLDGRTDRAIYEQYF. The CDR3 DNA reads as TGCGCCAGCAGCTTGGATGGCCGAACGGACAGGGCGATCTACGAGCAGTACTTC. Looking up the rest from reference TRBV5-1 and TRBJ2-7 gives the full variable domain: KAGVTQTPRYLIKTRGQQVTLSCSPISGHRSVSWYQQTPGQGLQFLFEYFSETQRNKGNFPGRFSGRQFSNSRSEMNVSTLELGDSALYLCASSLDGRTDRAIYEQYFGPGTRLTVT.

The chain is built from TRBV11-2 and TRBJ2-1, with TRBD2 matching 10 bases. Germline V gives CDR1 SGHAT, CDR2 FQNNGV. This CDR3 is built from 17 residues. J was trimmed by 4 bases and V by 2 bases; bases with no gene match: 8. CDR3 DNA: TGTGCCAGCAGCTTAATTAGCGGGGGGAAACCATACAATGAGCAGTTCTTC. Translating gives CASSLISGGKPYNEQFF.

The gene calls are TRBV5-1 and TRBJ1-2, with D unresolved. The germline CDR1 and CDR2 sequences are SGHRS and YFSETQ. V was pared by 5 bases and J by 8 bases, with 10 bases between. The CDR3 sequence is 11 residues long. This CDR3 reads CASRREEGYTF. The CDR3 nucleotides read TGCGCCAGCAGAAGGGAAGAAGGCTACACCTTC.